Listed below are T cell receptor beta chains from one sample, sequenced in a study of blood T cell repertoires in COVID-19. Sequenced by immunoSEQ multiplex PCR; TCRdb stores in-frame clones only, minus some. This repertoire shows 200,000 to 250,000 clones, about nine tenths found once; its top ten account for about 2.5%. Sequencing was performed on peripheral blood. Receptors originate from a woman aged 60-70 years with acute or convalescent COVID-19. Each CDR3 is given with its conserved first and last residue. Fields, in order: clone size, J gene, V gene, D gene, CDR3 length, CDR3 protein, CDR3 DNA. The D gene is left open where the match is weak. Clone size is given for some rows only: seen once, a few or many times, or a class if the clone is expanded.

>few|TRBJ1-5|TRBV6-5|NA|15
CASSYSRAANQPQHF
TGTGCCAGCAGTTACTCGAGGGCAGCAAATCAGCCCCAGCATTTT
>NA|TRBJ2-2|TRBV7-9|TRBD2|15
CASSAGTSGTGELFF
TGTGCCAGCAGCGCTGGGACTAGCGGGACCGGGGAGCTGTTTTTT
>NA|TRBJ2-7|TRBV9|NA|14
CASGTGVDGNEQYF
TGTGCCAGCGGAACGGGAGTCGACGGCAACGAGCAGTACTTC
>few|TRBJ2-1|TRBV7-2|NA|17
CASSLAPRGPSYNEQFF
TGTGCCAGCAGCTTAGCCCCCCGAGGGCCCTCCTACAATGAGCAGTTCTTC
>few|TRBJ2-2|TRBV7-9|NA|15
CASRPAGRNTGELFF
TGTGCCAGCAGGCCGGCAGGCAGAAACACCGGGGAGCTGTTTTTT
>few|TRBJ1-2|TRBV2|TRBD1|16
CASSPGGTGGSRGYTF
TGTGCCAGCAGCCCCGGAGGCACAGGGGGCAGTCGAGGCTACACCTTC
>NA|TRBJ2-5|TRBV11-3|TRBD2|16
CASSIGGTSQSVTQYF
TGTGCCAGCAGCATAGGAGGGACTAGCCAGAGTGTGACCCAGTACTTC
>once|TRBJ1-2|TRBV3-1/TRBV3-2|TRBD1|15
CASSLGTGIEGGYTF
TGTGCCAGCAGCCTTGGGACAGGGATCGAAGGTGGCTACACCTTC
>NA|TRBJ1-4|TRBV27|NA|16
CASSFGNRATNEKLFF
TGTGCCAGCAGTTTCGGGAACAGGGCCACTAATGAAAAACTGTTTTTT
>NA|TRBJ2-5|TRBV5-1|NA|16
CASSLSAGRISETQYF
TGCGCCAGCAGCTTATCGGCGGGGCGCATTTCGGAGACCCAGTACTTC
>NA|TRBJ1-5|TRBV2|NA|17
CASSEASSLYSNQPQHF
TGTGCCAGCAGTGAAGCATCGTCACTCTATAGCAATCAGCCCCAGCATTTT
>NA|TRBJ1-1|TRBV18|NA|15
CASSPSLGQNTEAFF
TGTGCCAGCTCACCCTCCCTTGGGCAAAACACTGAAGCTTTCTTT